This T cell receptor (beta chain) comes out of a study of blood T cell repertoires in COVID-19. V shed 4 bases and J 1 base; nucleotides not matched to a gene: 3. The CDR3 covers 14 residues. Germline V lookup: CDR1 LGHDT, CDR2 YNNKEL (reference sequence). Profiled with immunoSEQ multiplex PCR; TCRdb holds only in-frame clones, not every one. Of 130,000 to 150,000 clones in the sample, 88% were seen once. The TCR comes from a woman aged 30 to 39 with acute COVID-19. The sample was PBMCs or T cells enriched from blood (not recorded which). The rearrangement uses TRBV3-1 (or the pseudogene TRBV3-2) and TRBJ2-7, with 8 bases matching TRBD2. In DNA, the CDR3 is TGTGCCAGCAGCCCACGGGGGGGTTCCTACGAGCAGTACTTC. Its protein is CASSPRGGSYEQYF.